This TCR beta chain came from a study of blood T cell repertoires in COVID-19. This clone was seen a handful of times. This CDR3 has 16 amino acids. J lost 4 bases, V lost 4 bases, and 9 bases had no gene match. Germline CDR1 SGHRS, CDR2 YFSETQ. Methods used by the authors: Estimated nucleated cell counts came from reference gene primer amplification. Measured with immunoSEQ multiplex PCR; TCRdb has only the in-frame clones, and not every one. That table supplies the V and J calls and clone size; D and trimming were determined from the DNA. Of more than 110,000 clones in the sample, 70% to 80% were seen once.

This clonotype was sampled from a man in his fifties or sixties with acute or convalescent COVID-19. The V call is TRBV5-1, the J call TRBJ2-2; 8 positions match TRBD2. Input material: peripheral blood. The CDR3 DNA reads as TGCGCCAGCAGCCCGTATAGCGGGGCCACCACCGGGGAGCTGTTTTTT. It translates to CASSPYSGATTGELFF.